The sequence of this T cell receptor beta chain was determined in a study of blood T cell repertoires in COVID-19. Study summary: Samples came from the United States, Italy and Spain, spanning acute and convalescent COVID-19.

TCRdb's table, derived via immunoSEQ multiplex PCR, lists solely in-frame clones and lacks some. This table holds approximately 100,000 clones, over 75% found once. CDR1 SGHDN and CDR2 FVKESK come from the germline V gene. With V trimmed by 5 bases and J by 10 bases, 8 bases remained unmatched. The CDR3 sequence is 13 residues long. The sequenced material came from peripheral blood. The genes are TRBV14 and TRBJ1-1; TRBD1 matches at 9 bases. The sequence derives from a woman aged 25-40 years with acute or convalescent COVID-19. The CDR3 nucleotides are TGTGCCAGCAGCTTGACAGGGGGAGGGCTAGCTTTCTTT. It is translated as CASSLTGGGLAFF.